The present T cell receptor beta chain was sequenced within a study of T cell changes during pregnancy in multiple sclerosis. The CDR3 totals 13 residues. V was pared by 3 bases and J by 7 bases, with 12 bases between. The germline V gene encodes CDR1 MNHEY and CDR2 SVGAGI. Sequencing used immunoSEQ multiplex PCR; TCRdb keeps in-frame clones, though not all of them. This sample has about 110,000 clones, with just under 95% found just once. The receptor's source is a female donor with multiple sclerosis, enrolled in a pregnancy study. V and J are TRBV6-5 and TRBJ1-2; no clear D gene. Sample: peripheral blood, taken after pregnancy. CDR3 in amino acids: CASSYGGRGGYTF. Here the CDR3 DNA reads TGTGCCAGCAGTTATGGAGGGCGGGGTGGCTACACCTTC.